Listed below are T cell receptor beta chains from one sample, sequenced in a study of blood T cell repertoires in COVID-19. The assay was immunoSEQ multiplex PCR, and TCRdb's table has in-frame clones only and misses some. The sample contains roughly 160,000 clones, approximately 79% of which appear only once. Sequenced material: peripheral blood. The receptors originated from an elderly woman with acute or convalescent COVID-19. The CDR3 runs from the conserved cysteine through the conserved F or W. The D gene is left open where the match is weak. Not every row has a clone size; where given, it reads once, few, many or a size class.

D gene: -
clone size: -
V gene: TRBV5-1
J gene: TRBJ2-5
CDR3 protein: CASSITGRQETQYF
CDR3 DNA: TGCGCCAGCAGCATAACAGGGCGCCAAGAGACCCAGTACTTC

D gene: -
clone size: few
V gene: TRBV7-9
J gene: TRBJ1-5
CDR3 protein: CASSQNTENQPQHF
CDR3 DNA: TGTGCCAGCAGCCAAAATACAGAGAATCAGCCCCAGCATTTT

D gene: TRBD2
clone size: -
V gene: TRBV18
J gene: TRBJ2-3
CDR3 protein: CASSPRSGREDTQYF
CDR3 DNA: TGTGCCAGCTCACCACGAAGCGGGAGGGAAGATACGCAGTATTTT

D gene: TRBD2
clone size: -
V gene: TRBV29-1
J gene: TRBJ2-1
CDR3 protein: CSGGLAGANEQFF
CDR3 DNA: TGCAGCGGGGGACTAGCGGGAGCAAATGAGCAGTTCTTC

D gene: TRBD1
clone size: -
V gene: TRBV5-4
J gene: TRBJ2-5
CDR3 protein: CASSSPGQKETQYF
CDR3 DNA: TGTGCCAGCAGCTCTCCGGGACAGAAAGAGACCCAGTACTTC

D gene: -
clone size: -
V gene: TRBV18
J gene: TRBJ2-7
CDR3 protein: CASSPSTGLGGYEQYF
CDR3 DNA: TGTGCCAGCTCACCTTCGACGGGACTTGGTGGATACGAGCAGTACTTC

D gene: TRBD1
clone size: -
V gene: TRBV29-1
J gene: TRBJ2-7
CDR3 protein: CSVEGDRDGYEQYF
CDR3 DNA: TGCAGCGTTGAAGGTGACAGGGACGGGTACGAGCAGTACTTC

D gene: TRBD1
clone size: -
V gene: TRBV28
J gene: TRBJ2-5
CDR3 protein: CASSLRQGVDQETQYF
CDR3 DNA: TGTGCCAGCAGTCTAAGACAGGGGGTCGACCAAGAGACCCAGTACTTC

D gene: TRBD2
clone size: -
V gene: TRBV7-3
J gene: TRBJ2-1
CDR3 protein: CASSSRLAEYNEQFF
CDR3 DNA: TGTGCCAGCAGCTCAAGACTAGCGGAGTACAATGAGCAGTTCTTC

D gene: TRBD2
clone size: -
V gene: TRBV9
J gene: TRBJ2-7
CDR3 protein: CASSVDRLAGGRLRYEQYF
CDR3 DNA: TGTGCCAGCAGCGTAGATCGACTAGCGGGAGGGAGGCTTAGGTACGAGCAGTACTTC

D gene: TRBD2
clone size: -
V gene: TRBV6-4
J gene: TRBJ2-7
CDR3 protein: CASRAPSGSTYEQYF
CDR3 DNA: TGTGCCAGCAGAGCCCCTAGCGGGAGCACCTACGAGCAGTACTTC

D gene: -
clone size: -
V gene: TRBV3-1/TRBV3-2
J gene: TRBJ2-1
CDR3 protein: CASSQGDTRYTNEQFF
CDR3 DNA: TGTGCCAGCAGCCAAGGGGACACCCGCTACACGAATGAGCAGTTCTTC

D gene: -
clone size: -
V gene: TRBV19
J gene: TRBJ1-2
CDR3 protein: CASRSPQGYGYTF
CDR3 DNA: TGTGCCAGTAGGTCCCCCCAGGGCTATGGCTACACCTTC

D gene: -
clone size: many
V gene: TRBV11-2
J gene: TRBJ1-3
CDR3 protein: CASSLSSLSLIF
CDR3 DNA: TGTGCCAGCAGCTTAAGTTCTCTAAGTCTCATTTTT

D gene: TRBD2
clone size: -
V gene: TRBV5-1
J gene: TRBJ2-2
CDR3 protein: CASSLTTSGRDTGELFF
CDR3 DNA: TGCGCCAGCAGCTTAACGACTAGCGGGAGAGACACCGGGGAGCTGTTTTTT

D gene: -
clone size: -
V gene: TRBV5-6
J gene: TRBJ1-1
CDR3 protein: CASSLFRGTEAFF
CDR3 DNA: TGTGCCAGCAGCTTGTTCCGGGGCACTGAAGCTTTCTTT

D gene: TRBD1
clone size: -
V gene: TRBV6-4
J gene: TRBJ1-2
CDR3 protein: CASSTTGNYGYTF
CDR3 DNA: TGTGCCAGCAGTACGACAGGGAACTATGGCTACACCTTC

D gene: TRBD1
clone size: -
V gene: TRBV2
J gene: TRBJ1-1
CDR3 protein: CASSDRTGREAFF
CDR3 DNA: TGTGCCAGCAGCGACAGGACAGGCCGTGAAGCTTTCTTT

D gene: -
clone size: -
V gene: TRBV28
J gene: TRBJ1-2
CDR3 protein: CASSLVRRHYGYTF
CDR3 DNA: TGTGCCAGCAGTTTAGTCCGGCGGCACTATGGCTACACCTTC

D gene: -
clone size: -
V gene: TRBV7-2
J gene: TRBJ2-1
CDR3 protein: CASSLGGGASYNEQFF
CDR3 DNA: TGTGCCAGCAGCTTAGGGGGGGGCGCCTCCTACAATGAGCAGTTCTTC

D gene: TRBD1
clone size: -
V gene: TRBV19
J gene: TRBJ1-1
CDR3 protein: CASRFWTAGGENTEAFF
CDR3 DNA: TGTGCCAGTAGATTCTGGACGGCAGGGGGTGAGAACACTGAAGCTTTCTTT

D gene: TRBD1
clone size: -
V gene: TRBV19
J gene: TRBJ2-6
CDR3 protein: CASTPKARDSRSVLTF
CDR3 DNA: TGTGCCAGTACCCCCAAAGCCCGGGACAGCCGTAGCGTCCTGACTTTC

D gene: -
clone size: few
V gene: TRBV7-2
J gene: TRBJ2-7
CDR3 protein: CASSPGQSSSYEQYF
CDR3 DNA: TGTGCCAGCAGCCCTGGACAGTCGAGCTCCTACGAGCAGTACTTC

D gene: TRBD2
clone size: -
V gene: TRBV19
J gene: TRBJ2-2
CDR3 protein: CASSPWEGTGELFF
CDR3 DNA: TGTGCCAGTAGTCCTTGGGAGGGCACCGGGGAGCTGTTTTTT

D gene: -
clone size: -
V gene: TRBV7-9
J gene: TRBJ1-1
CDR3 protein: CASSLVRDTEAFF
CDR3 DNA: TGTGCCAGCAGCTTAGTGAGGGACACTGAAGCTTTCTTT

D gene: -
clone size: few
V gene: TRBV18
J gene: TRBJ1-2
CDR3 protein: CASSPTGFSNYGYTF
CDR3 DNA: TGTGCCAGCTCACCAACAGGTTTTTCTAACTATGGCTACACCTTC

D gene: TRBD1
clone size: -
V gene: TRBV2
J gene: TRBJ1-2
CDR3 protein: CASTSGQGAGGYTF
CDR3 DNA: TGTGCCAGCACCTCGGGACAGGGGGCGGGTGGCTACACCTTC

D gene: TRBD1
clone size: many
V gene: TRBV2
J gene: TRBJ2-4
CDR3 protein: CASKGMQGASYF
CDR3 DNA: TGTGCCAGCAAGGGTATGCAGGGGGCCTCGTACTTC

D gene: TRBD2
clone size: -
V gene: TRBV5-4
J gene: TRBJ2-7
CDR3 protein: CASSLRLAGEVDEQYF
CDR3 DNA: TGTGCCAGCAGCCTGAGACTAGCGGGAGAAGTTGACGAGCAGTACTTC

D gene: -
clone size: -
V gene: TRBV9
J gene: TRBJ1-1
CDR3 protein: CASSATGWTEAFF
CDR3 DNA: TGTGCCAGCAGCGCAACAGGGTGGACTGAAGCTTTCTTT

D gene: TRBD2
clone size: once
V gene: TRBV28
J gene: TRBJ2-7
CDR3 protein: CASRMTSGRSYEQYF
CDR3 DNA: TGTGCCAGTCGGATGACTAGCGGGCGATCCTACGAGCAGTACTTC

D gene: TRBD2
clone size: -
V gene: TRBV3-1/TRBV3-2
J gene: TRBJ2-7
CDR3 protein: CASSLGLAGAGSYEQYF
CDR3 DNA: TGTGCCAGCAGCCTTGGACTAGCGGGAGCTGGCTCCTACGAGCAGTACTTC

D gene: -
clone size: -
V gene: TRBV3-1/TRBV3-2
J gene: TRBJ1-6
CDR3 protein: CASSPNRVSPLHF
CDR3 DNA: TGTGCCAGCAGCCCTAACAGGGTCTCACCCCTCCACTTT

D gene: -
clone size: -
V gene: TRBV28
J gene: TRBJ1-1
CDR3 protein: CASSFVGLAMNTEAFF
CDR3 DNA: TGTGCCAGCAGTTTTGTAGGGTTAGCGATGAACACTGAAGCTTTCTTT

D gene: -
clone size: -
V gene: TRBV7-9
J gene: TRBJ1-2
CDR3 protein: CASESSYYGYTF
CDR3 DNA: TGTGCAAGTGAGTCTTCTTACTATGGCTACACCTTC

D gene: TRBD2
clone size: -
V gene: TRBV27
J gene: TRBJ2-7
CDR3 protein: CASSFKREGYEQYF
CDR3 DNA: TGTGCCAGCAGTTTTAAGCGGGAGGGCTACGAGCAGTACTTC

D gene: -
clone size: once
V gene: TRBV5-1
J gene: TRBJ2-7
CDR3 protein: CASSSHDSSEQYF
CDR3 DNA: TGCGCCAGCAGCTCTCATGACAGTTCCGAGCAGTACTTC

D gene: -
clone size: -
V gene: TRBV29-1
J gene: TRBJ2-2
CDR3 protein: CSGSSNTGELFF
CDR3 DNA: TGCAGCGGGTCTAGCAACACCGGGGAGCTGTTTTTT

D gene: -
clone size: -
V gene: TRBV9
J gene: TRBJ2-3
CDR3 protein: CASSVANDGTWSGDTQYF
CDR3 DNA: TGTGCCAGCAGCGTAGCAAACGACGGAACCTGGAGCGGAGATACGCAGTATTTT

D gene: -
clone size: -
V gene: TRBV20-1
J gene: TRBJ2-3
CDR3 protein: CSASSRPDTDTQYF
CDR3 DNA: TGCAGTGCTAGTTCCAGGCCCGACACAGATACGCAGTATTTT

D gene: -
clone size: -
V gene: TRBV19
J gene: TRBJ1-1
CDR3 protein: CASSIPPVNTEAFF
CDR3 DNA: TGTGCCAGTAGTATTCCGCCGGTGAACACTGAAGCTTTCTTT

D gene: TRBD1
clone size: -
V gene: TRBV12-5
J gene: TRBJ2-7
CDR3 protein: CASGLRSSGQGVSSVYEQYF
CDR3 DNA: TGTGCTAGTGGTTTGCGATCCTCGGGACAGGGGGTTAGTAGTGTTTACGAGCAGTACTTC

D gene: TRBD2
clone size: -
V gene: TRBV19
J gene: TRBJ2-1
CDR3 protein: CASSSSGAFAEQFF
CDR3 DNA: TGTGCCAGTAGTTCTAGCGGGGCCTTCGCGGAGCAGTTCTTC

D gene: -
clone size: -
V gene: TRBV24-1
J gene: TRBJ1-1
CDR3 protein: CATSDSDGGDTEAFF
CDR3 DNA: TGTGCCACCAGTGACTCCGACGGCGGGGACACTGAAGCTTTCTTT

D gene: -
clone size: -
V gene: TRBV28
J gene: TRBJ1-5
CDR3 protein: CATRVTNQPQHF
CDR3 DNA: TGTGCCACCCGGGTTACCAATCAGCCCCAGCATTTT

D gene: -
clone size: -
V gene: TRBV6-4
J gene: TRBJ2-2
CDR3 protein: CASSQTAGTGELFF
CDR3 DNA: TGTGCCAGCAGTCAAACTGCGGGCACCGGGGAGCTGTTTTTT

D gene: TRBD2
clone size: -
V gene: TRBV19
J gene: TRBJ2-1
CDR3 protein: CASSTFLVGGSTYNEQFF
CDR3 DNA: TGTGCCAGTAGTACTTTCCTCGTGGGCGGGAGTACCTACAATGAGCAGTTCTTC

D gene: -
clone size: -
V gene: TRBV10-3
J gene: TRBJ2-1
CDR3 protein: CAISDSTYNEQFF
CDR3 DNA: TGTGCCATCAGTGATTCTACGTACAATGAGCAGTTCTTC

D gene: -
clone size: -
V gene: TRBV6-1
J gene: TRBJ2-5
CDR3 protein: CASSEYGDRQETQYF
CDR3 DNA: TGTGCCAGCAGTGAATACGGGGATCGCCAAGAGACCCAGTACTTC

D gene: -
clone size: -
V gene: TRBV2
J gene: TRBJ1-4
CDR3 protein: CASSPQVGATGFEKLFF
CDR3 DNA: TGTGCCAGCAGCCCCCAGGTGGGGGCCACAGGGTTTGAAAAACTGTTTTTT

D gene: -
clone size: -
V gene: TRBV6-5
J gene: TRBJ2-1
CDR3 protein: CASSRPTDYNEQFF
CDR3 DNA: TGTGCCAGCAGTCGACCGACAGACTACAATGAGCAGTTCTTC

D gene: -
clone size: -
V gene: TRBV28
J gene: TRBJ2-4
CDR3 protein: CASSLLSMLAKNIQYF
CDR3 DNA: TGTGCCAGCAGTTTATTGTCTATGCTAGCCAAAAACATTCAGTACTTC